This TCR beta chain was obtained from a study of monozygotic twins with inflammatory bowel disease. Findings of the study overall: By inverse Simpson index, TCRbeta diversity was lower in IBD patients than in healthy co-twins.

Someone took an approximately 2.4 ml blood sample from each of the donors. As concerns this clonotype: Its antigen is not known.

The CDR3 has 14 amino acids. The team made cDNA by running eight separate reactions for each sample. TCRdb re-called the 5' RACE reads; one entry per CDR3 protein, DNA not given. In all, the sample yields approximately 160,000 distinct CDR3 sequences. The receptor was derived from a human donor with ulcerative colitis or Crohn's disease, or a healthy co-twin of an affected twin (not recorded which). The sequenced sample consisted of blood. The chain couples TRBV12-3 or TRBV12-4 to TRBJ1-5; the TCRdb D gene call, TRBD1, has no DNA to confirm it. CDR3 loop: CASSFEGSNQPQHF.